What follows describes a single TCR beta chain. The antigen is not known. This sample is part of a study of beta chain features in type 1 diabetes. General study results and limits: Within each of all four CD4+ subsets, Type 1 diabetes patients had TCRB CDR3s that were moderately but significantly shorter.

The investigators reverse transcribed all of the isolated RNA, so they sequenced expressed TCRB transcripts. Assay used: immunoSEQ multiplex PCR; TCRdb lists only in-frame clones, some missing. The sample yields fewer than 250,000 clones, over 8.5% seen once. CD4+ naive, central memory, regulatory and stem cell-like memory subsets were isolated by sorting on CD45RO/CCR7/CD25/CD127/CD95/CD27. Germline-derived CDR1 and CDR2 are SGHKS and YYEKEE (reference sequence). The CDR3 loop spans 13 amino acids. With 6 bases removed from V and 4 bases from J, the gap between germline ends came to 13 bases. This sequence originates from a young woman in good health. Source material: naive CD4+ T cells from blood. The chain uses TRBV5-5 and TRBJ2-5, with a possible D match to TRBD2 (5 bases). DNA for the CDR3: TGTGCCAGCAAAATAAGCGGTGGAGAGACCCAGTACTTC. Encoded protein: CASKISGGETQYF. The whole variable domain, filled in from reference TRBV5-5 and TRBJ2-5, reads DAGVTQSPTHLIKTRGQQVTLRCSPISGHKSVSWYQQVLGQGPQFIFQYYEKEERGRGNFPDRFSARQFPNYSSELNVNALLLGDSALYLCASKISGGETQYFGPGTRLLVL.